The next 3 T cell receptor beta chains were all read from a single sample in a study of blood T cell repertoires in COVID-19. Method: immunoSEQ multiplex PCR; TCRdb's copy keeps in-frame clones and lacks some. The sample holds roughly 350,000 clones, roughly 89% seen once. The sequenced sample was peripheral blood. The source of these receptors is a woman aged 18-30 years who had recovered from COVID-19.

The J gene is TRBJ2-3, the V gene TRBV7-8, with D possibly being TRBD1 (5 bases). Trimming shortened V by 2 bases and J by 6 bases, and 21 bases separated the two germline ends. CDR1 SGHVS and CDR2 FQNEAQ come from the germline V gene. CDR3 length: 17 residues. In DNA, the CDR3 is TGTGCCAGCAGCTTAAGAAGGGGCCAAGCTTTTACTGATACGCAGTATTTT. Residues: CASSLRRGQAFTDTQYF.

The V gene is TRBV21-1, the J gene TRBJ2-1; the DNA was not used to check the table's D call, TRBD2. TRBV21-1 is flagged as a pseudogene. The CDR3 length is 20 residues. CDR3 in amino acids: CASSTERPGLAPLMYNEQFF. CDR3 coding DNA: TGTGCCAGCAGCACCGAAAGGCCGGGACTAGCGCCGCTTATGTACAATGAGCAGTTCTTC.

The chain links TRBV7-8 to TRBJ2-7, with 11 bases fitting TRBD2. This CDR3 spans 16 amino acids. J gave up 7 bases and V 5 bases, and 13 bases lay outside the gene matches. Germline CDR1 SGHVS, CDR2 FQNEAQ. The CDR3: CASSDRPGLAAGEQYV. CDR3 sequence (DNA): TGTGCCAGCAGCGACCGCCCGGGACTAGCGGCTGGGGAGCAGTACGTC.